The 5 T cell receptor beta chains below all came from one sample that was sequenced in a study of blood T cells in healthy people across ages. A second 7 to 11 cycle PCR used barcoded and J-beta primers. MiXCR, run by TCRdb on the 5' RACE reads, gives a single entry per CDR3 protein. Of roughly 930,000 distinct CDR3 sequences detected, 40% to 60% appear once; the ten largest clones hold roughly an eighth. Material for sequencing was blood. The receptors come from a man aged 25-45 years in good health.

This sequence joins TRBV3-1 and TRBJ2-5, with D maybe TRBD2 (5 bases). V lost 0 bases to trimming and J lost 2 bases, with 16 bases between them. Germline CDR1 LGHDT, CDR2 YNNKEL (reference sequence). This CDR3 is built from 17 residues. The CDR3 here is CASSQETSGAFQETQYF. For the CDR3, the DNA is TGTGCCAGCAGCCAAGAAACCAGCGGCGCCTTTCAAGAGACCCAGTACTTC.

This clonotype has just one count. Relative to the germline gene, one junction end is altered; a read error may explain this. The genes are TRBV20-1 and TRBJ1-1; D is unclear. Germline V CDR1 and CDR2: DFQATT, SNEGSKA (reference sequence). This CDR3 contains 14 residues. The CDR3 nucleotides are TGCAGTGCTAGAGATGGCCAGGAGCACACTGAGGCTTTCTTT. This translates into CSARDGQEHTEAFF.

With respect to this clonotype: A much larger clone is a single base away; this may be a read error. The V gene is TRBV4-1, the J gene TRBJ2-5, with D possibly matching TRBD1 (6 bases). The V end lost 1 base, the J end lost 11 bases, and 26 bases lay between the germline ends. The CDR3 totals 17 residues. Germline values: CDR1 MGHRA, CDR2 YSYEKL. The CDR3 reads CASSQGGSRTALNEQYF. The CDR3 DNA reads TGCGCCAGCAGCCAAGGTGGTTCTCGGACAGCCCTCAATGAGCAGTACTTC.

This chain connects TRBV4-1 to TRBJ1-1; D unresolved. Trimming pared 1 base from V and 0 bases from J, leaving 18 bases between. The germline V gene encodes CDR1 MGHRA and CDR2 YSYEKL. The CDR3 runs to 18 residues. CDR3 nucleotides: TGCGCCAGCAGCCAAGGACGTCTGAGGCTGGAGTTGAACACTGAAGCTTTCTTT. It is translated as CASSQGRLRLELNTEAFF.

This rearrangement joins TRBV21-1 to TRBJ2-7. TRBV21-1 is shown as a pseudogene. This CDR3 spans 14 amino acids. This CDR3 reads CASSKALCHHEQYF. The CDR3 DNA reads as TGTGCCAGCAGCAAAGCGCTTTGCCACCACGAGCAGTACTTC.